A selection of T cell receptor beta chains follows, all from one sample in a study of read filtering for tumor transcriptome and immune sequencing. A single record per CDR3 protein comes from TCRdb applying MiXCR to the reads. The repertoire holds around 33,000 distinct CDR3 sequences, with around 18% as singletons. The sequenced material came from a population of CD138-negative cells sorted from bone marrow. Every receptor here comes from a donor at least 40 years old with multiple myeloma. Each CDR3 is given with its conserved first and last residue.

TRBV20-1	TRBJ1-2	CSARGVSRYYGYTF
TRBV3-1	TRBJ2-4	CASSLNGENIQYF
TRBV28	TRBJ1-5	CASSLGGRGNQPQHF
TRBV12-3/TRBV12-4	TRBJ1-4	CASSYSADNEKLFF
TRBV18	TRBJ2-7	CASSPSPASGRRGEQYF
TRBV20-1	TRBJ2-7	CCARPRRDGQYF
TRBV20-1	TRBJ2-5	CSARASGAETQYF
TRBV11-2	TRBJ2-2	CASSQRRGLTGELFF
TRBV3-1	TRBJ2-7	CASSLRGGTYEQYF
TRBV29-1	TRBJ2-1	CSVETSGIGYNEQFF
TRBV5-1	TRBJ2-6	CASSLAGATGANVLTF
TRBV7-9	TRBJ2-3	CASTSGGGDTQYF
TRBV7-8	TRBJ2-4	CASSLGVSEAKNIQYF
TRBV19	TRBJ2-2	CASSIDRRSGNTGELFF
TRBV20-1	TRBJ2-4	CSAMARGLATNIQYF
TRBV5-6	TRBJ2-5	CASSLLRDSQETQYF